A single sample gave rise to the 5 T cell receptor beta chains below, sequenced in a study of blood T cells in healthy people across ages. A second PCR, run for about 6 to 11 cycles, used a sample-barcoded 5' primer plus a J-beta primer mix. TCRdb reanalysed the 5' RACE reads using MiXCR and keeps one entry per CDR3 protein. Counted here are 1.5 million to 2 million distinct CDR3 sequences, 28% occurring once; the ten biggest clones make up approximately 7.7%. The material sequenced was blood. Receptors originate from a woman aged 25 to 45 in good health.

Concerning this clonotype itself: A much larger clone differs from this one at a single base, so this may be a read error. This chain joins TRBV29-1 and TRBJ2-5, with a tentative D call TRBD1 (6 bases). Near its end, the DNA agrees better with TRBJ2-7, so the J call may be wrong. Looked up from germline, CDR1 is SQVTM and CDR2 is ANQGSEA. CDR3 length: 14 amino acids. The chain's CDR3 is CSVVQDRGRYEQYF. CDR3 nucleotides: TGCAGCGTTGTCCAGGACAGAGGCCGCTACGAGCAGTACTTC.

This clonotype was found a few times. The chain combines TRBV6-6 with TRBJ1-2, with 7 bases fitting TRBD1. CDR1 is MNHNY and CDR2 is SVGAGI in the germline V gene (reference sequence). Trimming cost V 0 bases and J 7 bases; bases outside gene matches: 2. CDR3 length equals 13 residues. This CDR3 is CASSYSGTAGYTF. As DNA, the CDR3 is TGTGCCAGCAGTTACTCCGGGACAGCTGGCTACACCTTC.

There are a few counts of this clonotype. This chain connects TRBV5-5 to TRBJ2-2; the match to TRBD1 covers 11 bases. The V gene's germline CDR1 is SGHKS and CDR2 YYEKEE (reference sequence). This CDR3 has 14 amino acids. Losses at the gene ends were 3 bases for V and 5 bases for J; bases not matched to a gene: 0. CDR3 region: CASSWDRGTGELFF. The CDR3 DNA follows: TGTGCCAGCAGCTGGGACAGGGGGACCGGGGAGCTGTTTTTT.

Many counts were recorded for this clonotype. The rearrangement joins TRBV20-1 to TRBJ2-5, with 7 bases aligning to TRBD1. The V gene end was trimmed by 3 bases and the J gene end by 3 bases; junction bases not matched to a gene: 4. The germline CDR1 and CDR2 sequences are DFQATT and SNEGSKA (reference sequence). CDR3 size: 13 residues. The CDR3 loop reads CSARGQKEETQYF. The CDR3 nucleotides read TGCAGTGCTAGGGGACAGAAGGAAGAGACCCAGTACTTC.

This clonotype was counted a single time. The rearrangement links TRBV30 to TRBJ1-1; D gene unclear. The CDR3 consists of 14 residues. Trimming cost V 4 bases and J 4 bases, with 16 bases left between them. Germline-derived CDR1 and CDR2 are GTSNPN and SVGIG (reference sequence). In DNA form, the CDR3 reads TGTGCCTGGACCTCAAGGCCGGGATGCACTGAAGCTTTCTTT. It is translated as CAWTSRPGCTEAFF.